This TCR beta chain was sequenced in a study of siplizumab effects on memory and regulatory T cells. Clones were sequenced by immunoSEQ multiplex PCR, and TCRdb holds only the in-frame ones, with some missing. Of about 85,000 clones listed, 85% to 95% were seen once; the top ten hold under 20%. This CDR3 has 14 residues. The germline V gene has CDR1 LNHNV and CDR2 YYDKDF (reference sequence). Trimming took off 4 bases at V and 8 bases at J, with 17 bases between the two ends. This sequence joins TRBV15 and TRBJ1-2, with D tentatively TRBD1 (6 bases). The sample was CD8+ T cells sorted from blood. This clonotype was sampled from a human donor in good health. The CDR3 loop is CATSIGGRRDGYTF. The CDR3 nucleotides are TGTGCCACCAGCATAGGGGGACGTCGGGACGGCTACACCTTC.